This is a list of T cell receptor beta chains from one sample in a study of blood T cell repertoires in COVID-19. The table came from immunoSEQ multiplex PCR; TCRdb's copy has only in-frame clones and leaves some out. Among under 450,000 clones, about 88% were seen once, and the ten largest hold roughly 3%. The sequenced sample was PBMCs or T cells enriched from blood (not recorded which). Source of these receptors: a woman younger than 45 who had recovered from COVID-19. Each CDR3 is given with its conserved first and last residue. The D gene is left open where the match is weak. Some rows mark clone size as missing; the rest say once, few, many or name a class of expanded clone.

abundance | d_gene | len | j_gene | v_gene | CDR3aa | CDR3nt
NA | TRBD1 | 16 | TRBJ2-2 | TRBV4-1 | CASRPPGTGVVGELFF | TGCGCCAGCAGGCCCCCCGGGACAGGGGTGGTCGGGGAGCTGTTTTTT
NA | NA | 16 | TRBJ1-6 | TRBV7-2 | CASSLEDPGKDSPLHF | TGTGCCAGCAGCTTAGAGGACCCGGGGAAGGACTCACCCCTCCACTTT
NA | TRBD1 | 14 | TRBJ1-2 | TRBV28 | CASSQGQGYYGYTF | TGTGCCAGCAGCCAAGGACAGGGATACTATGGCTACACCTTC
NA | TRBD1 | 14 | TRBJ1-5 | TRBV6-4 | CASSETGGDQPQHF | TGTGCCAGCAGTGAAACAGGGGGCGATCAGCCCCAGCATTTT
few | NA | 14 | TRBJ1-1 | TRBV5-1 | CASSLEQGGTEAFF | TGCGCCAGCAGCTTGGAACAGGGAGGGACTGAAGCTTTCTTT
NA | NA | 11 | TRBJ1-1 | TRBV7-9 | CASSLITEAFF | TGTGCCAGCAGCCTAATCACTGAAGCTTTCTTT
NA | TRBD1 | 13 | TRBJ1-1 | TRBV6-6 | CASSYPDRVEAFF | TGTGCCAGCAGTTACCCGGACAGGGTTGAGGCTTTCTTT
NA | NA | 16 | TRBJ2-7 | TRBV21-1 | CASSKDGGRGTYEQYF | TGTGCCAGCAGCAAAGACGGCGGGAGGGGAACCTACGAGCAGTACTTC
NA | NA | 15 | TRBJ2-7 | TRBV27 | CASSLRQGRVSEQYF | TGTGCCAGCAGTTTACGGCAGGGAAGAGTCTCCGAGCAGTACTTC
few | TRBD2 | 14 | TRBJ2-7 | TRBV7-9 | CASSPSGRPYEQYF | TGTGCCAGCAGCCCTAGCGGGCGTCCCTACGAGCAGTACTTC
NA | TRBD1 | 13 | TRBJ1-2 | TRBV19 | CASKPTGGYGYTF | TGTGCCAGTAAACCGACAGGGGGGTATGGCTACACCTTC
NA | NA | 14 | TRBJ2-1 | TRBV28 | CASSSPPLAGEQFF | TGTGCCAGCAGTTCCCCCCCACTAGCCGGTGAGCAGTTCTTC
NA | TRBD1 | 15 | TRBJ2-7 | TRBV28 | CASSFQGDRGYEQYF | TGTGCCAGCAGTTTTCAGGGTGACAGGGGCTACGAGCAGTACTTC
NA | TRBD1 | 14 | TRBJ2-1 | TRBV6-4 | CASSPGTGGYEQFF | TGTGCCAGCAGCCCCGGGACAGGGGGCTATGAGCAGTTCTTC
NA | TRBD2 | 16 | TRBJ2-1 | TRBV4-1 | CASSQELAGPYNEQFF | TGCGCCAGCAGCCAAGAACTAGCGGGACCGTACAATGAGCAGTTCTTC
NA | TRBD1 | 14 | TRBJ1-1 | TRBV9 | CALAEQGEEGEAFF | TGTGCCCTGGCGGAACAGGGGGAAGAAGGTGAAGCTTTCTTT
NA | TRBD1 | 16 | TRBJ1-2 | TRBV9 | CASSGGGTGANYGYTF | TGTGCCAGCAGCGGAGGCGGGACAGGGGCGAACTATGGCTACACCTTC
few | TRBD2 | 14 | TRBJ2-2 | TRBV29-1 | CSGGTGLETGELFF | TGCAGCGGAGGAACGGGACTAGAGACCGGGGAGCTGTTTTTT
NA | NA | 10 | TRBJ1-5 | TRBV24-1 | CAAGNQPQHF | TGTGCGGCAGGCAATCAGCCCCAGCATTTT
once | TRBD2 | 16 | TRBJ2-2 | TRBV14 | CASSQGAGRNTGELFF | TGTGCCAGCAGCCAAGGAGCGGGGAGAAACACCGGGGAGCTGTTTTTT
NA | TRBD2 | 18 | TRBJ2-2 | TRBV10-3 | CAISESGLAGGLAGELFF | TGTGCCATCAGTGAGTCTGGTCTAGCGGGGGGTCTCGCCGGGGAGCTGTTTTTT
NA | TRBD1 | 15 | TRBJ2-7 | TRBV10-3 | CAISPTGETAYEQYF | TGTGCCATCAGTCCTACAGGGGAAACTGCCTACGAGCAGTACTTC
NA | TRBD2 | 15 | TRBJ2-5 | TRBV27 | CASSPGTSGRETQYF | TGTGCCAGCAGTCCAGGGACTAGCGGGAGGGAGACCCAGTACTTC
NA | TRBD1 | 16 | TRBJ2-7 | TRBV5-1 | CASSLGGTGASYEQYF | TGCGCCAGCAGCTTGGGCGGGACAGGAGCCTCCTACGAGCAGTACTTC
NA | NA | 15 | TRBJ2-2 | TRBV11-2 | CASSYGGGDTGELFF | TGTGCCAGCAGCTATGGAGGGGGCGACACCGGGGAGCTGTTTTTT
NA | TRBD2 | 15 | TRBJ2-3 | TRBV19 | CASRRAGVATDTQYF | TGTGCCAGTAGGAGAGCGGGGGTTGCCACAGATACGCAGTATTTT
NA | NA | 12 | TRBJ1-3 | TRBV12-5 | CASRGSGNTIYF | TGTGCTAGCAGGGGTAGTGGAAACACCATATATTTT
NA | TRBD2 | 13 | TRBJ2-5 | TRBV10-3 | CASALAGEETQYF | TGTGCCAGCGCACTAGCGGGAGAAGAGACCCAGTACTTC
NA | NA | 14 | TRBJ2-1 | TRBV15 | CATSREADWNEQFF | TGTGCCACCAGCAGAGAGGCCGACTGGAATGAGCAGTTCTTC
NA | TRBD1 | 13 | TRBJ2-1 | TRBV12-3/TRBV12-4 | CASGQGELGEQFF | TGTGCCAGCGGGCAGGGGGAGTTGGGTGAGCAGTTCTTC
NA | NA | 13 | TRBJ1-2 | TRBV18 | CASSPRAGDGYTF | TGTGCCAGCTCCCCCAGGGCGGGAGATGGCTACACCTTC
NA | TRBD1 | 14 | TRBJ1-5 | TRBV19 | CASSLGQGIQPQHF | TGTGCCAGTAGTCTTGGACAGGGGATACAGCCCCAGCATTTT
NA | TRBD2 | 13 | TRBJ2-7 | TRBV6-2/TRBV6-3 | CASSYALAAEQYF | TGTGCCAGCAGTTATGCGCTAGCGGCAGAGCAGTACTTC
NA | TRBD1 | 14 | TRBJ1-2 | TRBV3-1/TRBV3-2 | CASSQGQGALGYTF | TGTGCCAGCAGCCAAGGACAGGGGGCTTTAGGCTACACCTTC
NA | NA | 15 | TRBJ1-4 | TRBV19 | CASSTYQGKNEKLFF | TGTGCCAGTAGTACCTACCAGGGGAAAAATGAAAAACTGTTTTTT
NA | TRBD2 | 16 | TRBJ2-2 | TRBV7-7 | CASSPSGGAMIGELFF | TGTGCTAGCAGCCCGAGCGGGGGGGCGATGATCGGGGAGCTGTTTTTT
NA | NA | 12 | TRBJ2-5 | TRBV7-2 | CASSPTPETQYF | TGTGCCAGCAGTCCCACTCCGGAGACCCAGTACTTC
few | NA | 13 | TRBJ1-4 | TRBV19 | CASNAGNLEKLFF | TGTGCCAGTAACGCAGGAAACCTAGAAAAACTGTTTTTT
NA | TRBD1 | 14 | TRBJ1-6 | TRBV2 | CASRRGQGLAPLHF | TGTGCCAGCAGGCGGGGACAGGGGCTGGCACCCCTCCACTTT
few | NA | 16 | TRBJ2-6 | TRBV19 | CASSIGIAARANVLTF | TGTGCCAGTAGTATCGGAATTGCGGCCCGAGCCAACGTCCTGACTTTC
NA | NA | 16 | TRBJ1-5 | TRBV28 | CASSFVSAGSNQPQHF | TGTGCCAGCAGTTTTGTGTCCGCAGGCAGCAATCAGCCCCAGCATTTT
NA | NA | 12 | TRBJ2-3 | TRBV30 | CRAGAMGDTQYF | TGTCGAGCAGGGGCCATGGGAGATACGCAGTATTTT
NA | NA | 12 | TRBJ1-1 | TRBV11-3 | CASSRGEGEAFF | TGTGCCAGCAGCCGCGGGGAGGGAGAAGCTTTCTTT
NA | NA | 14 | TRBJ1-1 | TRBV3-1/TRBV3-2 | CASSPGNPNTEAFF | TGTGCCAGCAGCCCAGGAAACCCGAACACTGAAGCTTTCTTT
NA | TRBD1 | 16 | TRBJ2-3 | TRBV7-6 | CASSLLTGYSTDTQYF | TGTGCCAGCAGCCTCCTGACAGGGTATAGCACAGATACGCAGTATTTT
NA | TRBD1 | 14 | TRBJ1-2 | TRBV15 | CATSSRTGAYGYTF | TGTGCCACCAGCAGTCGGACAGGGGCTTATGGCTACACCTTC
NA | NA | 13 | TRBJ1-5 | TRBV10-2 | CASSADTYQPQHF | TGCGCCAGCAGTGCGGACACATATCAGCCCCAGCATTTT
NA | TRBD1 | 14 | TRBJ2-7 | TRBV20-1 | CSASSTGGPYEQYF | TGCAGTGCTAGTAGCACAGGGGGTCCCTACGAGCAGTACTTC
once | TRBD1 | 15 | TRBJ1-2 | TRBV3-1/TRBV3-2 | CASSQSPGQGLGYTF | TGTGCCAGCAGCCAAAGCCCCGGACAGGGTTTGGGCTACACCTTC
NA | TRBD1 | 13 | TRBJ1-5 | TRBV28 | CASRGQGLDPQHF | TGTGCCAGCAGGGGACAGGGGCTAGATCCCCAGCATTTT
NA | NA | 15 | TRBJ1-6 | TRBV4-1 | CASSPIGGPYSPLHF | TGCGCCAGCAGCCCCATCGGGGGACCCTATTCACCCCTCCACTTT
NA | NA | 15 | TRBJ1-1 | TRBV7-3 | CASSLAGTTNTEAFF | TGTGCCAGCAGCTTAGCCGGGACAACGAACACTGAAGCTTTCTTT
once | NA | 16 | TRBJ1-1 | TRBV7-9 | CASSLALAGSRTEAFF | TGTGCCAGCAGCTTAGCGTTGGCAGGGTCCCGCACTGAAGCTTTCTTT
NA | NA | 15 | TRBJ1-5 | TRBV2 | CASSALTGSNQPQHF | TGTGCCAGCAGTGCCCTGACAGGCTCCAATCAGCCCCAGCATTTT
NA | TRBD2 | 19 | TRBJ2-1 | TRBV3-1/TRBV3-2 | CASSQSVSMKLAGYNEQFF | TGTGCCAGCAGCCAGTCAGTCAGCATGAAGCTAGCGGGTTACAATGAGCAGTTCTTC